This entry lists 29 T cell receptor beta chains sequenced from one sample in a study of T cells in Graves' hyperthyroidism and ophthalmopathy. RNA transcripts were the template for amplifying TCR beta CDR3 regions. With the HTBI primer set, the TCR CDR3 went through a first round of RT-PCR. MiXCR, applied by TCRdb to the multiplex PCR reads, yields one record per CDR3 protein. This sample carries hundreds of thousands of distinct CDR3 sequences, around 15% of them seen once, and the ten largest clones take about 9.4%. The source material was blood. The origin of the receptors is a woman younger than 35 with Graves' hyperthyroidism.

This chain connects TRBV20-1 to TRBJ2-5; 13 positions agree with TRBD2. The V and J ends lost 1 base and 2 bases, in that order; junction bases with no gene match: 7. Germline V lookup: CDR1 DFQATT, CDR2 SNEGSKA (reference sequence). CDR3 length equals 17 residues. This CDR3 is CSARVLAGGPLQETQYF. CDR3 coding DNA: TGCAGTGCTAGAGTACTAGCGGGAGGGCCTCTTCAAGAGACCCAGTACTTC.

Many counts were recorded for this clonotype. V is TRBV12-3 or TRBV12-4 and J is TRBJ2-7; TRBD1 might be the D (6 bases). CDR3 length: 13 amino acids. The ends were cut back, 6 bases at V and 5 bases at J, with 14 bases in the middle. CDR3 in amino acids: CASSQLQGNEQYF. The CDR3 DNA follows: TGTGCCAGCAGCCAACTACAGGGAAACGAGCAGTACTTC.

The chain recombines TRBV7-9 with TRBJ2-7; tentatively, D is TRBD1 or TRBD2 (7 bases each). The V gene's germline CDR1 is SEHNR and CDR2 FQNEAQ (reference sequence). V lost 7 bases and J 3 bases, leaving 13 bases between the germline ends. The CDR3 runs to 13 residues. This CDR3 is CASKRDSGYEQYF. CDR3 bases: TGTGCCAGCAAGCGGGACAGCGGCTACGAGCAGTACTTC.

V is TRBV5-1 and J is TRBJ1-3; possible D gene TRBD1, 5 bases. CDR3 length: 17 amino acids. V was clipped by 0 bases and J by 0 bases, with 13 bases between them. CDR1 and CDR2 from the germline V gene are SGHRS and YFSETQ. The CDR3 DNA follows: TGCGCCAGCAGCTTGGAAGGCAGGGCCTCCTCTGGAAACACCATATATTTT. This gives the protein CASSLEGRASSGNTIYF.

The table lists this clonotype with many counts. The chain couples TRBV10-3 to TRBJ1-2; possible D gene TRBD1, 6 bases. CDR3 length: 15 residues. Looked up from germline, CDR1 is ENHRY and CDR2 is SYGVKD. V dropped 6 bases and J dropped 0 bases, with 14 bases sitting between them. In DNA form, the CDR3 reads TGTGCCATCAGGGCTAATACAGGGCCTAACTATGGCTACACCTTC. Amino acid sequence: CAIRANTGPNYGYTF.

In its sample, this clonotype was seen a few times. The V call is TRBV2, the J call TRBJ2-4; 8 bases are shared with TRBD1. Germline CDR1 SNHLY, CDR2 FYNNEI. CDR3 length: 15 amino acids. Trimming took 6 bases from V and 1 from J; bases not matched to a gene: 5. DNA of the CDR3: TGTGCCAGCAGCGGACAGGGACGCGCCAAAAACATTCAGTACTTC. Protein sequence: CASSGQGRAKNIQYF. The entire variable domain, with the rest obtained from reference TRBV2 and TRBJ2-4, is as follows: EPEVTQTPSHQVTQMGQEVILRCVPISNHLYFYWYRQILGQKVEFLVSFYNNEISEKSEIFDDQFSVERPDGSNFTLKIRSTKLEDSAMYFCASSGQGRAKNIQYFGAGTRLSVL.

The rearrangement joins TRBV20-1 to TRBJ2-5; TRBD1 matches 7 bases. J was trimmed by 2 bases and V by 3 bases; bases with no gene match: 6. The germline CDR1 and CDR2 sequences are DFQATT and SNEGSKA (reference sequence). This CDR3 is built from 14 residues. CDR3 bases: TGCAGTGCTAGCGGGACAGACTTTCAAGAGACCCAGTACTTC. Translated: CSASGTDFQETQYF.

The V and J genes are TRBV29-1 and TRBJ2-1; D gene ambiguous. The CDR3 length is 10 residues. The germline V gene has CDR1 SQVTM and CDR2 ANQGSEA. V was trimmed by 7 bases and J by 4 bases, leaving 5 bases between them. CDR3 residues: CSAYYNEQFF. The CDR3 DNA follows: TGCAGCGCCTATTACAATGAGCAGTTCTTC.

This clonotype was observed at least ten times. As DNA, the CDR3 is TGCAGTGCTAGATTAAAGCTCGAGCAGTACTTC. As protein: CSARLKLEQYF. The chain has TRBV20-1 and TRBJ2-7, with no clear D. Between the trimmed V and J ends, which lost 2 bases and 6 bases, there was a span of 8 bases. In germline, CDR1 is DFQATT, CDR2 SNEGSKA (reference sequence). The CDR3 totals 11 residues.

This clonotype was observed a handful of times. The chain recombines TRBV25-1 with TRBJ2-7; weak D call: TRBD2 (5 bases). With 1 base removed from V and 6 bases from J, the gap between germline ends came to 13 bases. Germline CDR1 reads MGHDK; CDR2 reads SYGVNS. This CDR3 has 14 amino acids. The CDR3 is CASSELGLRGEQYF. The CDR3 nucleotides read TGTGCCAGCAGTGAATTGGGGTTACGGGGCGAGCAGTACTTC.

The chain combines TRBV10-3 with TRBJ1-1; 7 bases line up with TRBD1. V shed 7 bases and J 6 bases; nucleotides not matched to a gene: 14. Germline V gene data show CDR1 as ENHRY and CDR2 as SYGVKD. There are 15 residues in the CDR3. The CDR3 DNA reads as TGTGCCATCACTGCACTCAACAGGGGAAGGCCTGAAGCTTTCTTT. Its protein is CAITALNRGRPEAFF.

This clonotype was observed many times. The rearrangement links TRBV6-2 or TRBV6-3 to TRBJ2-7; D unclear. V was cut by 0 bases and J by 7 bases, with 10 bases left in between. Per the germline V gene, CDR1 is MNHEY and CDR2 is SVGEGT. CDR3 length: 13 residues. CDR3 sequence reads: CASSYSPFREQYF. The DNA for the CDR3 is TGTGCCAGCAGTTACTCGCCGTTTAGGGAGCAGTACTTC.

This clonotype was recorded at least ten times. The chain recombines TRBV18 with TRBJ1-1; D might be TRBD1 (6 bases). The V end lost 2 bases, the J end lost 3 bases, and 10 bases lay between the germline ends. The CDR3 has 14 residues. The germline V gene encodes CDR1 KGHSH and CDR2 LQKENI. CDR3 region: CASSPSAGDTEAFF. In DNA, the CDR3 is TGTGCCAGCTCACCATCGGCAGGGGACACTGAAGCTTTCTTT.

The rearrangement uses TRBV20-1 and TRBJ1-6, with D unresolved. The CDR3 is 13 amino acids. Germline V gene lookup returns CDR1 DFQATT and CDR2 SNEGSKA (reference sequence). V was pared by 5 bases and J by 1 base, with 6 bases between. The CDR3 sequence is CSAQRSYNSPLHF. The CDR3, as DNA: TGCAGTGCTCAGAGGTCCTATAATTCACCCCTCCACTTT.

There are many counts of this clonotype. The CDR3 loop is CASSHDRGQSTGELFF. The CDR3 DNA reads as TGTGCCAGCAGCCACGACAGGGGGCAGAGCACCGGGGAGCTGTTTTTT. The V call is TRBV6-2 or TRBV6-3, the J call TRBJ2-2; 10 nucleotides match TRBD1. The CDR3 is made up of 16 amino acids. V gave up 6 bases and J gave up 4 bases; unmatched junction bases: 8. CDR1 is MNHEY and CDR2 is SVGEGT in the germline V gene.

Ten or more counts support this clonotype. The chain uses TRBV27 and TRBJ2-7; the D gene is possibly TRBD2 (6 bases). V was cut by 4 bases and J by 4 bases, with 17 bases left in between. From germline, CDR1 is MNHEY and CDR2 SMNVEV (reference sequence). The CDR3 consists of 15 residues. CDR3 residues: CASSSGVGTWYEQYF. The CDR3 coding sequence is TGTGCCAGCAGTTCTGGGGTGGGGACTTGGTACGAGCAGTACTTC.

This clonotype turned up a few times. This chain connects TRBV7-9 to TRBJ2-2, with D tentatively TRBD2 (6 bases). The germline V and J ends were trimmed by 6 bases and 6 bases, with 17 bases remaining between them. CDR1 is SEHNR and CDR2 is FQNEAQ in the germline V gene (reference sequence). The length of the CDR3 is 15 residues. This CDR3 is CASRLPTRPPGELFF. CDR3 in DNA: TGTGCCAGCAGGCTACCGACTAGACCCCCCGGGGAGCTGTTTTTT.

This clonotype was seen only a few times. This rearrangement joins TRBV28 to TRBJ2-1; 9 bases are a match to TRBD1. V lost 6 bases, J lost 7 bases, and 13 bases stayed unmatched. The CDR3 sequence is 16 residues long. The germline CDR1 and CDR2 sequences are MDHEN and SYDVKM. The CDR3: CASSRTPSTGGNEQFF. DNA for the CDR3: TGTGCCAGCAGCCGCACCCCGTCGACAGGGGGGAATGAGCAGTTCTTC.

This clonotype has ten or more counts. The chain links TRBV27 to TRBJ1-5, with D hard to call. The CDR3 extends over 13 amino acids. Germline CDR1 reads MNHEY; CDR2 reads SMNVEV (reference sequence). Trimming stripped 6 bases from V and 9 bases from J, with 15 bases between. The CDR3 region has the DNA TGTGCCAGCAGCCCATCCGCGGGATCGCCCCAGCATTTT. Its translation is CASSPSAGSPQHF.

This clonotype was counted only a few times. V gene TRBV7-2 combines with J gene TRBJ1-1; D unresolved. Trimming cost V 4 bases and J 5 bases, with 14 bases left between them. Germline CDR1 and CDR2: SGHTA and FQGNSA. The CDR3 spans 14 residues. The CDR3: CASSSRTVFTEAFF. The DNA of the CDR3 is TGTGCCAGCAGCTCAAGGACCGTGTTTACTGAAGCTTTCTTT.

The rearrangement links TRBV6-1 to TRBJ1-2, with unresolved D. CDR3 length: 14 residues. CDR1 and CDR2 from the germline V gene are MNHNS and SASEGT. Trimming cost V 3 bases and J 6 bases, with 14 bases left between them. CDR3 in amino acids: CASSDSKGFDGYTF. DNA of the CDR3: TGTGCCAGCAGTGATAGTAAGGGTTTCGATGGCTACACCTTC.

This clonotype was seen repeatedly, ten times or more. The chain links TRBV6-1 to TRBJ1-2; D ambiguous. CDR1 is MNHNS and CDR2 is SASEGT in the germline V gene. Trimming took 6 bases from V and 6 from J, leaving 11 bases between them. CDR3 length equals 12 residues. The CDR3 region is CASRAAGHGYTF. CDR3 nucleotide sequence: TGTGCCAGCAGAGCAGCGGGCCATGGCTACACCTTC.

This clonotype was seen at least ten times. This chain connects TRBV30 to TRBJ2-7; tentative D call: TRBD2 (6 bases). Germline CDR1 is GTSNPN and CDR2 is SVGIG (reference sequence). Trimming cost V 0 bases and J 0 bases, with 12 bases left between them. The length of the CDR3 is 15 residues. This CDR3 reads CAWSVALAASYEQYF. In DNA, the CDR3 is TGTGCCTGGAGTGTAGCGTTAGCGGCCTCCTACGAGCAGTACTTC.

This clonotype was seen only a few times. V usage is TRBV12-3 or TRBV12-4 and J usage is TRBJ2-1; the match to TRBD2 covers 7 bases. With V trimmed by 4 bases and J by 4 bases, 13 bases remained unmatched. The CDR3 consists of 17 residues. The CDR3, as DNA: TGTGCCAGCAGTTCAACCTTTCTAGCGGAAGATTACAATGAGCAGTTCTTC. Translated: CASSSTFLAEDYNEQFF.

This clonotype showed up many times. The rearrangement links TRBV6-6 to TRBJ2-7; the D is unclear. The CDR3 spans 14 residues. In germline, CDR1 is MNHNY, CDR2 SVGAGI (reference sequence). The germline V and J ends were trimmed by 0 bases and 0 bases, with 6 bases remaining between them. The CDR3 nucleotides are TGTGCCAGCAGTTACTCTCACCTCTCCTACGAGCAGTACTTC. It specifies CASSYSHLSYEQYF.

This clonotype turned up a few times. The gene calls are TRBV15 and TRBJ2-7; D possibly corresponds to TRBD2 (5 bases). V was clipped by 1 base and J by 4 bases, with 14 bases between them. The CDR3 totals 15 residues. The germline V gene encodes CDR1 LNHNV and CDR2 YYDKDF (reference sequence). CDR3 in DNA: TGTGCCACCAGCAGAGTTGCGACTACCCTTTACGAGCAGTACTTC. This gives the protein CATSRVATTLYEQYF.

The genes are TRBV12-3 or TRBV12-4 and TRBJ1-1; the D gene is possibly TRBD1 (5 bases). V lost 4 bases to trimming and J lost 5 bases, with 14 bases between them. This CDR3 is built from 14 residues. CDR3 in amino acids: CASSWLGEVTEAFF. CDR3 bases: TGTGCCAGCAGTTGGTTGGGGGAGGTGACTGAAGCTTTCTTT.

The chain uses TRBV6-5 and TRBJ1-5; D call uncertain. Germline V CDR1 and CDR2: MNHEY, SVGAGI. V was cut by 3 bases and J by 0 bases, with 9 bases left in between. The CDR3 runs 15 residues. The CDR3 bases are TGTGCCAGCAGTTATAGAACGTATAGCAATCAGCCCCAGCATTTT. This translates into CASSYRTYSNQPQHF.

This clonotype was counted ten times or more. V is TRBV12-3 or TRBV12-4 and J is TRBJ1-5; D may be TRBD1 (6 bases). V gave up 3 bases and J gave up 11 bases, with 17 bases separating them. CDR3 length: 14 residues. DNA of the CDR3: TGTGCCAGCAGTTTCGGACAGCCACAAGTGACCCAGCATTTT. It encodes CASSFGQPQVTQHF.